This TCR beta chain was profiled in a study of OX40 agonist ivuxolimab in advanced cancers. Study at large: Ivuxolimab, an antibody that agonizes OX40 (CD134), was administered to the patients. Study-wide results and caveats: Both blood CD4+ and CD8+ T cells showed clonal growth by week 6 at 0.1 to 3.0 mg/kg. The antigen specificity of the peripheral T cells (those that were expanded) was not determined. Expanded clones belonging to CD8+ T cells outnumbered, on average, those of CD4+.

Assay: immunoSEQ multiplex PCR; the TCRdb copy retains only in-frame clones and omits some. The repertoire holds nearly 85,000 clones, with roughly 83% as singletons. This clone was picked up a small number of times. As yet, its antigen is unknown. This CDR3 is built from 13 residues. V lost 0 bases, J lost 8 bases, and 2 bases stayed unmatched. Germline V gene sequence: CDR1 SGHDT, CDR2 YYEEEE. The gene calls are TRBV5-6 and TRBJ1-2; 9 bases map to TRBD1. The receptor was derived from an adult with an advanced solid tumor such as melanoma, head and neck, liver or kidney cancer. The sequenced sample was CD4+ or CD8+ T cells sorted from blood, obtained in a trial of the OX40 agonist ivuxolimab. The CDR3 nucleotides are TGTGCCAGCAGCTTGGGACAGGGGGAAGGCTACACCTTC. The encoded protein is CASSLGQGEGYTF.